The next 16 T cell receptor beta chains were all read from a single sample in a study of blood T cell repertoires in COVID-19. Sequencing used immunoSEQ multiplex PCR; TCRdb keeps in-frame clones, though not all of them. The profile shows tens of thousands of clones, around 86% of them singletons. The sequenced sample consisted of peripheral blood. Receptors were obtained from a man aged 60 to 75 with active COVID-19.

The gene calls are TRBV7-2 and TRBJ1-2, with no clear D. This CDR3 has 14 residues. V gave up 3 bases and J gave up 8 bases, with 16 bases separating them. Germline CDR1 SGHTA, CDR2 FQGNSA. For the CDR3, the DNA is TGTGCCAGCAGCTTGGGTGGACGAACGGGGGGCTACACCTTC. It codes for CASSLGGRTGGYTF.

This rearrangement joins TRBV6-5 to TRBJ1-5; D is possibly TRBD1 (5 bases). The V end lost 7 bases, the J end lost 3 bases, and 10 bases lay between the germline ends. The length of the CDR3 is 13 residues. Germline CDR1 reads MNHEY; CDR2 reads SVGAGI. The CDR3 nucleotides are TGTGCCAGCATGCAGGGTATCAATCAGCCCCAGCATTTT. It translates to CASMQGINQPQHF.

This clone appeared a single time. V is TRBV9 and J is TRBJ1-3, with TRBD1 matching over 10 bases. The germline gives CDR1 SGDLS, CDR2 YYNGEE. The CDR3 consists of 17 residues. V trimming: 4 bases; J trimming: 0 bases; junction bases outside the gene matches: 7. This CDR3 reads CASSSGTGVFSGNTIYF. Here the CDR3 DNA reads TGTGCCAGCAGCTCGGGGACAGGGGTTTTCTCTGGAAACACCATATATTTT. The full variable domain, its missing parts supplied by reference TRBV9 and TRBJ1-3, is DSGVTQTPKHLITATGQRVTLRCSPRSGDLSVYWYQQSLDQGLQFLIQYYNGEERAKGNILERFSAQQFPDLHSELNLSSLELGDSALYFCASSSGTGVFSGNTIYFGEGSWLTVV.

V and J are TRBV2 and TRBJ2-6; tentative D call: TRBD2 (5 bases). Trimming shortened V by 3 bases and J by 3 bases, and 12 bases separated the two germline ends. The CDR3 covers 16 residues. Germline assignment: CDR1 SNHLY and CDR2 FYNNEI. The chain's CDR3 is CASSDGPGGGANVLTF. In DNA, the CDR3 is TGTGCCAGCAGTGACGGACCTGGAGGTGGGGCCAACGTCCTGACTTTC.

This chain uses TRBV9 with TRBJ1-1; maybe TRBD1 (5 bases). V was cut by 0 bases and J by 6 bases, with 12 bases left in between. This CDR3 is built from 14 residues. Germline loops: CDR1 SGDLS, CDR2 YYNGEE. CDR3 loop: CASSVAQAGSEAFF. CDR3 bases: TGTGCCAGCAGCGTAGCTCAGGCAGGGTCTGAAGCTTTCTTT. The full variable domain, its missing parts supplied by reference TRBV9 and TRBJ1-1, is DSGVTQTPKHLITATGQRVTLRCSPRSGDLSVYWYQQSLDQGLQFLIQYYNGEERAKGNILERFSAQQFPDLHSELNLSSLELGDSALYFCASSVAQAGSEAFFGQGTRLTVV.

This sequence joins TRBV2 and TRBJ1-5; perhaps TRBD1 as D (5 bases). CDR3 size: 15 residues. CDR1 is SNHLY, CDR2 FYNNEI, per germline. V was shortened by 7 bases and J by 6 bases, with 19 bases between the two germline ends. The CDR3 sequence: CASTPQGFQGQPQHF. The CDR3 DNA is TGTGCCAGCACGCCGCAGGGATTCCAGGGTCAGCCCCAGCATTTT.

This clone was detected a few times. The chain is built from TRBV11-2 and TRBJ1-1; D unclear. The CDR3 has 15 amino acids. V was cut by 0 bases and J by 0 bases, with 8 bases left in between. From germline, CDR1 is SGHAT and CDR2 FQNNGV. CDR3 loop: CASSLDAGMNTEAFF. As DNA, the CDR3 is TGTGCCAGCAGCTTAGACGCGGGAATGAACACTGAAGCTTTCTTT.

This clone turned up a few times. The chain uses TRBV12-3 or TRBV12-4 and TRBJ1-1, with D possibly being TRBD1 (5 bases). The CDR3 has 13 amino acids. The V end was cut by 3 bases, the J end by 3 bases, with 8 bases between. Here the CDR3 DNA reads TGTGCCAGCAGTTTGGGACTGTACACTGAAGCTTTCTTT. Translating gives CASSLGLYTEAFF.

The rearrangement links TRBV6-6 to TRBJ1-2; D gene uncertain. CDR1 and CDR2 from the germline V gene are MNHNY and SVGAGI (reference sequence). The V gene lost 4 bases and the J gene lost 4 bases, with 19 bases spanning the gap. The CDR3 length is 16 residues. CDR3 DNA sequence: TGTGCCAGCAGTTCAGGTCGGGGAGGGCTGCGCTATGGCTACACCTTC. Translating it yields CASSSGRGGLRYGYTF.

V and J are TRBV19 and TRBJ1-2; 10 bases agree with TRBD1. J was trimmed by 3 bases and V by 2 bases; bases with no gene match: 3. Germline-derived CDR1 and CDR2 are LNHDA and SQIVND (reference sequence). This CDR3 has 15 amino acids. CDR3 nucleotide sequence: TGTGCCAGTAGTATACGGGACAGGGGCGACTATGGCTACACCTTC. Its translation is CASSIRDRGDYGYTF.

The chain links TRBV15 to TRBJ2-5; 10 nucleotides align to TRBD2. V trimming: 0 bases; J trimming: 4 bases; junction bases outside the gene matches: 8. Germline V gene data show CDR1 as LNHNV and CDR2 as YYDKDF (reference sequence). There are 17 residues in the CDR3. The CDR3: CATSRDAPSGRRETQYF. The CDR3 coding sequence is TGTGCCACCAGCAGAGATGCGCCTAGCGGGAGAAGAGAGACCCAGTACTTC.

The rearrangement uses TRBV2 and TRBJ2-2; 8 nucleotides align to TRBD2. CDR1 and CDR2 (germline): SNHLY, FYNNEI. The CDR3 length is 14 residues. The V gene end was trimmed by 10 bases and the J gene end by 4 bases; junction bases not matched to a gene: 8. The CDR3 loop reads CATGGLAGTGELFF. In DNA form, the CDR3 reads TGTGCCACCGGGGGTCTAGCGGGCACCGGGGAGCTGTTTTTT. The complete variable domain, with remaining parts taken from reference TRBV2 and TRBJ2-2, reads EPEVTQTPSHQVTQMGQEVILRCVPISNHLYFYWYRQILGQKVEFLVSFYNNEISEKSEIFDDQFSVERPDGSNFTLKIRSTKLEDSAMYFCATGGLAGTGELFFGEGSRLTVL.

For the CDR3, the DNA is TGTGCCAGCTCTGTTAGCGGGCAGCCCCAGCATTTT. Protein product: CASSVSGQPQHF. The chain joins TRBV3-1 (or the pseudogene TRBV3-2) to TRBJ1-5; D not resolved. V was clipped by 8 bases and J by 7 bases, with 12 bases between them. Germline CDR1 is LGHDT and CDR2 is YNNKEL (reference sequence). CDR3 size: 12 residues.

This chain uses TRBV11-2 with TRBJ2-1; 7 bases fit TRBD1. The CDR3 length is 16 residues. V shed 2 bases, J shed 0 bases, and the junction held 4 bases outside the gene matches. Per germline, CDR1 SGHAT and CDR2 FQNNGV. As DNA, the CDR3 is TGTGCCAGCAGCTTATCGGGACAGAGCTCCTACAATGAGCAGTTCTTC. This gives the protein CASSLSGQSSYNEQFF.

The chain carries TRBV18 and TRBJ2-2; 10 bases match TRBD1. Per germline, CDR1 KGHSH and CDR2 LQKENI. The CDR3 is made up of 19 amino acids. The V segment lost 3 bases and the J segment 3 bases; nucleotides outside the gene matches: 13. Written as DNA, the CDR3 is TGTGCCAGCTCACCGCGTTCGAGACAGGGGGCGTTTTACACCGGGGAGCTGTTTTTT. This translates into CASSPRSRQGAFYTGELFF.

This CDR3 reads CAISYDRAGYTF. CDR3 in DNA: TGTGCCATCAGTTACGACAGGGCGGGCTACACCTTC. This chain joins TRBV10-3 and TRBJ1-2, with 7 nucleotides matching TRBD1. Germline CDR1 ENHRY, CDR2 SYGVKD. The length of the CDR3 is 12 residues. The V gene end was trimmed by 5 bases and the J gene end by 8 bases; junction bases not matched to a gene: 5.